This T cell receptor (beta chain) came from a study of T cells after yellow fever vaccination. This clonotype was counted only a few times. TCRdb re-analysed the 5' RACE reads in MiXCR, keeping a single row per CDR3 protein. The sample carries approximately 550,000 distinct CDR3 sequences, about 13% recorded once. This specimen was PBMCs, taken on the day of the yellow fever booster vaccination. The receptor comes from a man aged 25-45 years who received the YFV17D yellow fever vaccine.

The CDR3 bases are TGTGCCAGCAGTGCTGGGACTGGTCCGCAGTTCTTC. As protein: CASSAGTGPQFF. This chain connects TRBV27 to TRBJ2-1, with a tentative D call TRBD2 (6 bases). V was pared by 5 bases and J by 12 bases, with 14 bases between. The CDR3 consists of 12 residues. Germline-derived CDR1 and CDR2 are MNHEY and SMNVEV (reference sequence).